The T cell receptor beta chain under discussion was sequenced for a study of blood T cell repertoires in COVID-19. Overall study context: The United States, Italy and Spain provided the acute and convalescent COVID-19 samples. T cells, B-cell-depleted T cells, or PBMCs provided the cDNA or gDNA that served as material.

V was clipped by 4 bases and J by 1 base; unmatched bases: 6. CDR1 is SEHNR and CDR2 is FQNEAQ in the germline V gene (reference sequence). The CDR3 length is 17 residues. In the study's own analysis: How many nucleated cells were present was estimated from reference gene primer amplification. Sequencing was performed with immunoSEQ multiplex PCR; in TCRdb, only in-frame clones are kept and a portion is missing. That table furnishes V, J and clone size, whereas the DNA furnished D and trimming. The repertoire holds 200,000 or so clones, with approximately 83% as singletons. The chain recombines TRBV7-9 with TRBJ2-1; 11 bases are a match to TRBD2. The sequencing input was peripheral blood. The clonotype originates from a woman aged 25 to 39 who had recovered from COVID-19. Here the CDR3 DNA reads TGTGCCAGCAGCTACCCCTTAGCGGGAGGGTCCTACAATGAGCAGTTCTTC. As protein: CASSYPLAGGSYNEQFF.